The 25 T cell receptor beta chains in this list originate from one sample, sequenced in a study of blood T cell repertoires in COVID-19. Measured with immunoSEQ multiplex PCR; TCRdb has only the in-frame clones, and not every one. This sample yields under 300,000 clones, of which about 83% are seen a single time; roughly 12% belongs to the top ten. Sequenced sample: peripheral blood. The source of these receptors is a man older than 75 with acute or convalescent COVID-19.

The chain recombines TRBV19 with TRBJ2-3; 8 bases align to TRBD1. V gave up 3 bases and J gave up 5 bases; unmatched junction bases: 10. Per the germline V gene, CDR1 is LNHDA and CDR2 is SQIVND (reference sequence). This CDR3 has 16 residues. CDR3 DNA sequence: TGTGCCAGTAGTATGGGGGACAGGTCCGTAGTAGATACGCAGTATTTT. Amino acids: CASSMGDRSVVDTQYF.

The rearrangement uses TRBV27 and TRBJ2-3; 11 bases match TRBD2. The trim removed 2 bases at V and 5 bases at J, leaving 6 bases unmatched. In germline, CDR1 is MNHEY, CDR2 SMNVEV (reference sequence). CDR3 length equals 16 residues. CDR3 amino acids: CASSLGGTSGIDTQYF. As DNA, the CDR3 is TGTGCCAGCAGTTTAGGTGGGACTAGCGGCATAGATACGCAGTATTTT.

The V call is TRBV7-3, the J call TRBJ2-2; D not resolved. CDR3 length equals 13 residues. Germline V lookup: CDR1 SGHTA, CDR2 FQGTGA. The V and J ends lost 5 bases and 6 bases respectively, with 10 bases between them. In DNA, the CDR3 is TGTGCCAGCAGCCTCCTAATCCCCGGGGAGCTGTTTTTT. This gives the protein CASSLLIPGELFF.

In its sample, this clone was seen a few times. The chain employs TRBV15 and TRBJ1-5, with 7 bases that match TRBD1. J was trimmed by 0 bases and V by 6 bases; bases with no gene match: 2. The CDR3 has 14 amino acids. Germline V CDR1 and CDR2: LNHNV, YYDKDF (reference sequence). The CDR3 sequence is CATSGTVSNQPQHF. CDR3 coding DNA: TGTGCCACCAGTGGGACAGTTAGCAATCAGCCCCAGCATTTT.

The gene calls are TRBV27 and TRBJ2-7; TRBD1 matches 10 bases. J was trimmed by 4 bases and V by 5 bases; bases with no gene match: 8. Germline lookup yields CDR1 MNHEY and CDR2 SMNVEV (reference sequence). The CDR3 runs to 15 residues. The CDR3 reads CASSPGQGGPYEQYF. CDR3 coding DNA: TGTGCCAGCAGTCCAGGACAGGGGGGTCCGTACGAGCAGTACTTC.

The J gene is TRBJ1-1, the V gene TRBV19; the D is unclear. Trimming removed 2 bases from V and 10 bases from J, with 17 bases in between. The germline V gene has CDR1 LNHDA and CDR2 SQIVND (reference sequence). The CDR3 runs to 14 residues. Here the CDR3 reads CASSIRSRREGAFF. In nucleotides, the CDR3 is TGTGCCAGTAGTATAAGGAGCAGGCGGGAGGGAGCTTTCTTT.

The rearrangement joins TRBV5-1 to TRBJ2-3, with 9 bases lining up with TRBD2. The CDR3 is 16 amino acids. V was pared by 4 bases and J by 3 bases, with 9 bases of the junction left unmatched. CDR1 and CDR2 (germline): SGHRS, YFSETQ. CDR3 sequence reads: CASSLAPAGGTDTQYF. The DNA of the CDR3 is TGCGCCAGCAGCCTAGCTCCAGCGGGAGGAACAGATACGCAGTATTTT.

This chain connects TRBV7-2 to TRBJ2-5; possible D gene TRBD2, 6 bases. The V end was cut by 5 bases, the J end by 5 bases, with 21 bases between. The CDR3 covers 16 residues. CDR1 SGHTA and CDR2 FQGNSA come from the germline V gene. Written as DNA, the CDR3 is TGTGCCAGCAGCCCACTGGGGACTCCGAAGGCGGAGACCCAGTACTTC. This sequence encodes CASSPLGTPKAETQYF.

This sequence joins TRBV11-2 and TRBJ1-2; TRBD1 matches 7 bases. The trim removed 7 bases at V and 0 bases at J, leaving 8 bases unmatched. The CDR3 runs 15 residues. Germline values: CDR1 SGHAT, CDR2 FQNNGV. CDR3 bases: TGTGCCAGCACCAAGGACAGGCTAGCTAACTATGGCTACACCTTC. It translates to CASTKDRLANYGYTF.

This chain connects TRBV19 to TRBJ2-2; tentative D call: TRBD2 (5 bases). This CDR3 has 16 amino acids. The V gene's germline CDR1 is LNHDA and CDR2 SQIVND (reference sequence). Trimming removed 5 bases from V and 5 bases from J, with 18 bases in between. CDR3 in DNA: TGTGCCAGTAGTCCCCTAGCCCCTATAGGGACCGGGGAGCTGTTTTTT. It encodes CASSPLAPIGTGELFF.

The chain couples TRBV6-1 to TRBJ1-2; a weak D match, TRBD1 (5 bases). This CDR3 contains 14 residues. The V gene's germline CDR1 is MNHNS and CDR2 SASEGT. V was clipped by 2 bases and J by 8 bases, with 15 bases between them. This CDR3 reads CASSETARGDGYTF. As DNA, the CDR3 is TGTGCCAGCAGTGAAACGGCCCGCGGGGACGGCTACACCTTC.

This clone was recorded once. The chain uses TRBV20-1 and TRBJ1-5; D is unclear. Germline CDR1 and CDR2: DFQATT and SNEGSKA (reference sequence). This CDR3 has 13 residues. V lost 3 bases to trimming and J lost 3 bases, with 9 bases between them. The CDR3 coding sequence is TGCAGTGCTAGTTCCGGGGACAATCAGCCCCAGCATTTT. This codes for CSASSGDNQPQHF.

The V and J genes are TRBV7-2 and TRBJ1-5; 7 bases line up with TRBD1. J gave up 2 bases and V 4 bases, and 8 bases lay outside the gene matches. Germline CDR1 is SGHTA and CDR2 is FQGNSA. This CDR3 contains 16 residues. The CDR3 DNA reads as TGTGCCAGCAGCTCTGGGGGCACAGGGGGCAATCAGCCCCAGCATTTT. Protein: CASSSGGTGGNQPQHF.

V usage is TRBV4-1 and J usage is TRBJ1-5; D gene uncertain. CDR3 size: 16 residues. CDR1 and CDR2 (germline): MGHRA, YSYEKL. Trimming removed 0 bases at V and 6 bases at J, with 15 bases between. The chain's CDR3 is CASSQEGSGSGQPQHF. Written as DNA, the CDR3 is TGCGCCAGCAGCCAAGAAGGATCCGGCTCAGGTCAGCCCCAGCATTTT.

On this clone: A junction end diverges from the germline sequence, so it may reflect a read error. The J gene is TRBJ2-1, the V gene TRBV7-7; 8 bases are shared with TRBD2. The CDR3 loop spans 18 amino acids. Germline V gene lookup returns CDR1 SSHAT and CDR2 FNYEAQ (reference sequence). The CDR3 coding sequence is TGTGCTAGCAGCCGCATCTTCTTGACGGGGGGGCAGGACAATGAGCAGTTCTTC. Translated: CASSRIFLTGGQDNEQFF.

This chain connects TRBV20-1 to TRBJ2-3; D might be TRBD2 (6 bases). The V end was cut by 3 bases, the J end by 3 bases, with 16 bases between. CDR1 is DFQATT and CDR2 is SNEGSKA in the germline V gene (reference sequence). CDR3 length equals 15 residues. This CDR3 reads CSASLAGRGTDTQYF. CDR3 bases: TGCAGTGCTAGTCTGGCGGGGAGAGGGACAGATACGCAGTATTTT.

The chain is built from TRBV20-1 and TRBJ2-3; perhaps TRBD2 as D (5 bases). CDR3 length: 15 residues. The V gene lost 3 bases and the J gene lost 2 bases, with 15 bases spanning the gap. Germline V gene sequence: CDR1 DFQATT, CDR2 SNEGSKA (reference sequence). CDR3 amino acids: CSASLGEWITDTQYF. The DNA for the CDR3 is TGCAGTGCTAGTCTCGGGGAATGGATCACAGATACGCAGTATTTT.

This clone was recorded only once. V is TRBV5-1 and J is TRBJ2-5; D is undetermined. This CDR3 has 16 amino acids. V lost 0 bases, J lost 3 bases, and 15 bases lay in between. Per the germline V gene, CDR1 is SGHRS and CDR2 is YFSETQ. The CDR3, as DNA: TGCGCCAGCAGCTTGGCCCCTGTGACGGAGAAAGAGACCCAGTACTTC. Its translation is CASSLAPVTEKETQYF.

V gene TRBV19 combines with J gene TRBJ1-1; TRBD1 matches at 8 bases. With 11 bases clipped from V and 1 base from J, the junction kept 15 bases outside the gene matches. The germline V gene has CDR1 LNHDA and CDR2 SQIVND (reference sequence). The CDR3 sequence is 16 residues long. The CDR3 region has the DNA TGTGCCTCCCAGTGGGGGGACAGGAGAAGGAACACTGAAGCTTTCTTT. Translating it yields CASQWGDRRRNTEAFF.

The rearrangement uses TRBV28 and TRBJ1-3, with a tentative D call TRBD1 (5 bases). V dropped 5 bases and J dropped 4 bases, with 15 bases sitting between them. Germline-derived CDR1 and CDR2 are MDHEN and SYDVKM. The length of the CDR3 is 15 residues. The CDR3 region is CASSVPGTDGNTIYF. As DNA, the CDR3 is TGTGCCAGCAGTGTACCCGGGACTGACGGAAACACCATATATTTT.

The chain joins TRBV20-1 to TRBJ1-5; D uncertain. CDR3 length: 11 amino acids. Germline V gene lookup returns CDR1 DFQATT and CDR2 SNEGSKA (reference sequence). The CDR3: CNADSNQPQHF. DNA for the CDR3: TGCAACGCAGATAGCAATCAGCCCCAGCATTTT.

In its sample, this clone was seen once. This sequence joins TRBV9 and TRBJ2-2; tentative D call: TRBD1 (6 bases). This CDR3 comprises 14 residues. The ends were cut back, 2 bases at V and 5 bases at J, with 10 bases in the middle. Germline V gene sequence: CDR1 SGDLS, CDR2 YYNGEE. The CDR3 is CASSVGTITGELFF. The CDR3 DNA sequence: TGTGCCAGCAGCGTGGGGACAATAACCGGGGAGCTGTTTTTT.

This rearrangement joins TRBV28 to TRBJ2-1; 10 bases are a match to TRBD1. The trim removed 1 base at V and 8 bases at J, leaving 5 bases unmatched. The CDR3 runs to 15 residues. Germline V gene lookup returns CDR1 MDHEN and CDR2 SYDVKM. The CDR3 protein is CASSLSGTGVDEQFF. CDR3 sequence (DNA): TGTGCCAGCAGTTTATCCGGGACAGGGGTGGATGAGCAGTTCTTC.

V is TRBV3-1 (or the pseudogene TRBV3-2) and J is TRBJ1-4; 9 positions match TRBD1. V dropped 4 bases and J dropped 2; count of bases not matched to a gene: 8. Germline CDR1 LGHDT, CDR2 YNNKEL (reference sequence). The CDR3 is 17 residues long. The CDR3 DNA is TGTGCCAGCAGCCTATACGGGACAGGGACGACTAATGAAAAACTGTTTTTT. Its protein is CASSLYGTGTTNEKLFF.

The gene calls are TRBV5-6 and TRBJ1-1, with D uncertain. CDR1 SGHDT and CDR2 YYEEEE come from the germline V gene. V was trimmed by 1 base and J by 1 base, leaving 20 bases between them. The length of the CDR3 is 18 residues. The CDR3 region has the DNA TGTGCCAGCAGCTTGCAGCGGTTAGGGTCCCACCCGAACACTGAAGCTTTCTTT. Protein sequence: CASSLQRLGSHPNTEAFF. Full variable domain (missing parts from reference TRBV5-6 and TRBJ1-1): DAGVTQSPTHLIKTRGQQVTLRCSPKSGHDTVSWYQQALGQGPQFIFQYYEEEERQRGNFPDRFSGHQFPNYSSELNVNALLLGDSALYLCASSLQRLGSHPNTEAFFGQGTRLTVV.